This TCR beta chain came from a study of T-cell memory formation after mild COVID-19. Study-wide results and caveats: Mostly located in CM and EM were contracting CD4+ clones, with contracting CD8+ clones located in EMRA.

Notes on this clonotype: The antigen is undetermined.

The germline V gene has CDR1 MNHEY and CDR2 SMNVEV (reference sequence). The CDR3 totals 12 residues. After removal of 9 bases from V and 4 bases from J, the junction contained 5 bases not matched to a gene. Constant-segment-primed 5'RACE gave TCR alpha and TCR beta cDNA libraries with sample barcodes and UMIs. TCRdb called the 5' RACE reads again in MiXCR, with one record for every CDR3 protein. The data contain under 650,000 distinct CDR3 sequences, roughly 18% of them singletons. The chain joins TRBV27 to TRBJ1-1; 7 nucleotides line up with TRBD1. The TCR comes from an adult woman who had mild COVID-19 (a few samples of this study predate the infection). Cell type and time point are not known. The sequencing input was PBMCs or a T cell subset sorted from them (not recorded which). DNA of the CDR3: TGTGCCAGTACAGGGGCGGTCACTGAAGCTTTCTTT. It specifies CASTGAVTEAFF.